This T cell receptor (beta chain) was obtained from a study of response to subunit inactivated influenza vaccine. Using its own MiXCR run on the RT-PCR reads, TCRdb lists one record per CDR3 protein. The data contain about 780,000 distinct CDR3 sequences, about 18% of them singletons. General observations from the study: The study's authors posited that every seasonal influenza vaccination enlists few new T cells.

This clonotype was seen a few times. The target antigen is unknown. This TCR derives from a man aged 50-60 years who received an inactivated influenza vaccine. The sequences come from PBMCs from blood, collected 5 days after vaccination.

Written as DNA, the CDR3 is TGCGCCAGCAGCCAAGCAGGGAGCAATGGCTACACCTTC. It specifies CASSQAGSNGYTF. The chain employs TRBV4-1 and TRBJ1-2, with D maybe TRBD1 (5 bases). With 1 base removed from V and 6 bases from J, the gap between germline ends came to 9 bases. This CDR3 is built from 13 residues. CDR1 is MGHRA and CDR2 is YSYEKL in the germline V gene.